This TCR beta chain was found in a study of CD8+ T cells in alopecia areata. Notes on the study in general: Clonality was higher in lesional than normal scalp, especially in alopecia totalis/universalis. Sequenced scalp T cells also include alphabeta T cells resident in normal skin. Administration of tofacitinib significantly diminished scalp clonality and expanded CD8+ clones within the top 100.

Details on this clone: The antigen is not known. Because the CDR3 is missing its conserved closing phenylalanine or tryptophan, this is likely a read error.

As to treatment: oral pan-JAK inhibitor, 5-10 mg twice daily. Those with alopecia areata gave lesional scalp punch biopsies and peripheral blood. Extraction and reverse transcription of RNA yielded cDNA as the sequencing template. TCRdb's table, derived via immunoSEQ multiplex PCR, lists solely in-frame clones and lacks some. Counted here are over 100,000 clones, about 50% occurring once; the ten biggest clones make up 0.46%. The germline V and J ends were trimmed by 5 bases and 1 base, with 14 bases remaining between them. The CDR3 loop spans 14 amino acids. The V gene's germline CDR1 is GTSNPN and CDR2 SVGIG (reference sequence).

The chain couples TRBV30 to TRBJ1-1, with D perhaps TRBD1 (6 bases). The clonotype comes from a human donor with alopecia areata. The sample here was CD4+ T cells sorted from blood, taken at week 4, from a patient treated with tofacitinib. The CDR3 protein is CAWALGQQNTEAFI. CDR3 nucleotide sequence: TGTGCCTGGGCACTAGGACAGCAGAACACTGAAGCTTTCATT.